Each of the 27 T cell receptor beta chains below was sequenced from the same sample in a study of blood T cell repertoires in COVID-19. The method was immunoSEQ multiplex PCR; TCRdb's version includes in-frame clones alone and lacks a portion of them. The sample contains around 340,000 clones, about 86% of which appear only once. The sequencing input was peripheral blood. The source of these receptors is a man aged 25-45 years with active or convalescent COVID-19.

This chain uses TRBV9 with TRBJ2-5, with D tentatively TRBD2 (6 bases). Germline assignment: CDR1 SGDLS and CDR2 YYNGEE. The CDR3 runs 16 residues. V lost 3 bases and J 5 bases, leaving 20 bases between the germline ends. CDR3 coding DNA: TGTGCCAGCAGCGGTGGAGGGGATAGCTTTATGGAGACCCAGTACTTC. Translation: CASSGGGDSFMETQYF.

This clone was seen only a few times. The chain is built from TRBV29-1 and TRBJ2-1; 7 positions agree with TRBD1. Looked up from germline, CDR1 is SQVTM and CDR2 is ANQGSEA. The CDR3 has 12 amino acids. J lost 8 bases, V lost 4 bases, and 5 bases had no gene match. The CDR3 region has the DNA TGCAGCGTTGCTGTCAGGGGGTATGAGCAGTTCTTC. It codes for CSVAVRGYEQFF.

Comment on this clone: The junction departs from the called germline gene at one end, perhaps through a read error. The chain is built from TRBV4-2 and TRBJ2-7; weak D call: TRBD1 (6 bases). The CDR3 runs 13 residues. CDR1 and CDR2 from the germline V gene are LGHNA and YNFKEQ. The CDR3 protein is CASSQATRTARDF. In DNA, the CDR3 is TGTGCCAGCAGCCAGGCGACTCGGACAGCCCGAGACTTC.

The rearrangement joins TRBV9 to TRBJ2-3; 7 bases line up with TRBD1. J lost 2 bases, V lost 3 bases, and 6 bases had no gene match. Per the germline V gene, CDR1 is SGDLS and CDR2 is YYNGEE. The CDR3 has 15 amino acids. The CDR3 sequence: CASSALTGATDTQYF. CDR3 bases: TGTGCCAGCAGCGCCCTAACAGGGGCCACAGATACGCAGTATTTT.

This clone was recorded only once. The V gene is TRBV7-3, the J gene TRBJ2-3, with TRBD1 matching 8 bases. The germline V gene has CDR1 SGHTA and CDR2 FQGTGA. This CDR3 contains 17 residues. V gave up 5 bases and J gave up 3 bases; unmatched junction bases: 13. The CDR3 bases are TGTGCCAGCAGCAATAGACAGGGGCGCGGATATACAGATACGCAGTATTTT. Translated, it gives CASSNRQGRGYTDTQYF.

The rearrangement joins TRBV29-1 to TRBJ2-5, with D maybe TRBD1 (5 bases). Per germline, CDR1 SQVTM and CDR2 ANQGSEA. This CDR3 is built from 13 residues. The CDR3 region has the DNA TGCAGGCGACAGTGTCCAAGGGGAGAGACCCAGTACTTC. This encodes CRRQCPRGETQYF.

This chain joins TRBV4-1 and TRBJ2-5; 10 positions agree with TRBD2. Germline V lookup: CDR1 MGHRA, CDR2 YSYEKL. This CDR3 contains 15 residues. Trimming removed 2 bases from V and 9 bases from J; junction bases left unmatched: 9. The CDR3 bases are TGCGCCAGCAGCCAACTAGCGGGGGCCGATCGAGCCCAGTACTTC. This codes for CASSQLAGADRAQYF.

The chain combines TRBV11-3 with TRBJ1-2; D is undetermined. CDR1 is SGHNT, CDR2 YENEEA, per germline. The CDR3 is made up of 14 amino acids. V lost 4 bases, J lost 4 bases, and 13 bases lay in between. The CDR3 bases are TGTGCCAGCAGCTCACCGACCCTAGGCTATGGCTACACCTTC. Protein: CASSSPTLGYGYTF. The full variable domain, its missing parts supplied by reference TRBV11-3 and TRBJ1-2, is EAGVVQSPRYKIIEKKQPVAFWCNPISGHNTLYWYLQNLGQGPELLIRYENEEAVDDSQLPKDRFSAERLKGVDSTLKIQPAELGDSAVYLCASSSPTLGYGYTFGSGTRLTVV.

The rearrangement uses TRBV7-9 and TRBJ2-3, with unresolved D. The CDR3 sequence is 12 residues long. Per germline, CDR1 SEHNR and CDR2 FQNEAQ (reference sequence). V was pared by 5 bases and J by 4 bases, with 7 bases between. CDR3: CASSLSSDTQYF. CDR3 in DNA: TGTGCCAGCAGCCTCAGTTCAGATACGCAGTATTTT.

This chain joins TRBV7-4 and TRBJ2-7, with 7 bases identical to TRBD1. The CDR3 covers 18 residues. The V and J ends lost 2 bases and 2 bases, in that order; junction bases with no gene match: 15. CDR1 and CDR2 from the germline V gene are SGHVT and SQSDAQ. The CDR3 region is CASSLWSHRGLKAYEQYF. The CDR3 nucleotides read TGTGCCAGCAGCTTATGGAGCCACAGGGGCTTGAAAGCCTACGAGCAGTACTTC.

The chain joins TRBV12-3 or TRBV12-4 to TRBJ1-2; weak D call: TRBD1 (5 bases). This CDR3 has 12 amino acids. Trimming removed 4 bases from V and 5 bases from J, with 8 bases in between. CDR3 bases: TGTGCCAGCAGTTCAGGGCGGTATGGCTACACCTTC. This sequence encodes CASSSGRYGYTF.

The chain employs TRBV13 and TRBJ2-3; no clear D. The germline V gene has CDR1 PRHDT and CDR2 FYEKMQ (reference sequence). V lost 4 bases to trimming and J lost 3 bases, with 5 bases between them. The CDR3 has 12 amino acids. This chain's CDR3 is CASSSQTDTQYF. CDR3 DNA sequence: TGTGCCAGCAGCTCCCAAACAGATACGCAGTATTTT.

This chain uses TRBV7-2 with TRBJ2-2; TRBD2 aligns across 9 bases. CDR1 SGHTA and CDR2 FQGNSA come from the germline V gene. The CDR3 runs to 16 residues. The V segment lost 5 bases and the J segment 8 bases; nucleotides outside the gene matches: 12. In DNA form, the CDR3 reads TGTGCCAGCAGCCCCCGACTAGCGGAGGGGAAGGGGGAGCTGTTTTTT. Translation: CASSPRLAEGKGELFF.

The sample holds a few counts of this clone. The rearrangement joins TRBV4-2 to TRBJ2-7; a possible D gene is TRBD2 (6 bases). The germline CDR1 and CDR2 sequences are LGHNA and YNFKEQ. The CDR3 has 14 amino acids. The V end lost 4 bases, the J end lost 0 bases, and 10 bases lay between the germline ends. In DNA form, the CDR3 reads TGTGCCAGCAGCCGGGGGAGGAGCTCCTACGAGCAGTACTTC. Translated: CASSRGRSSYEQYF.

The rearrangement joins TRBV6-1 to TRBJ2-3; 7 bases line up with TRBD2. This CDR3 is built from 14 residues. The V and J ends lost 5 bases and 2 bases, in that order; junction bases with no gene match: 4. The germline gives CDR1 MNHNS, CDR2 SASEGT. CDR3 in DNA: TGTGCCAGCAGTTCGGGGGGTTCCACAGATACGCAGTATTTT. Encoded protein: CASSSGGSTDTQYF.

DNA for the CDR3: TGTGCCAGCTCGGGGAGGGACACTGAAGCTTTCTTT. As protein: CASSGRDTEAFF. The J gene is TRBJ1-1, the V gene TRBV18; no clear D. The CDR3 totals 12 residues. V was clipped by 6 bases and J by 3 bases, with 8 bases between them. Germline lookup yields CDR1 KGHSH and CDR2 LQKENI.

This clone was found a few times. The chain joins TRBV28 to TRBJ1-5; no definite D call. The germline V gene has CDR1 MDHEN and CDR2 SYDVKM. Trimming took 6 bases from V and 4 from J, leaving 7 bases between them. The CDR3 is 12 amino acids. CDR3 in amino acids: CASSVLNQPQHF. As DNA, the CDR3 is TGTGCCAGCAGCGTCTTAAATCAGCCCCAGCATTTT.

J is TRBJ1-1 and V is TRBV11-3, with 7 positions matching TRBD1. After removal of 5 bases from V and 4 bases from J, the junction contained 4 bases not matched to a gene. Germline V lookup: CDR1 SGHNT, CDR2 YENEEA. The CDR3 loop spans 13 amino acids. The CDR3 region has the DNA TGTGCCAGCAGCGCCGGGACAGCCACTGAAGCTTTCTTT. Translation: CASSAGTATEAFF.

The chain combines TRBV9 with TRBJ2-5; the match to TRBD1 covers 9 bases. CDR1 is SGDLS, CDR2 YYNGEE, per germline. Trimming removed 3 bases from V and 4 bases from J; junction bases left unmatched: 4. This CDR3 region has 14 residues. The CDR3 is CASSATGGRETQYF. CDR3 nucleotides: TGTGCCAGCAGCGCAACAGGGGGCCGAGAGACCCAGTACTTC.

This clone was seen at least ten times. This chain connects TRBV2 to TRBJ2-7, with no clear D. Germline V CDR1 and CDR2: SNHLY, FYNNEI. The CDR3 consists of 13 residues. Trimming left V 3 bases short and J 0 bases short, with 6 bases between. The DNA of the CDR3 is TGTGCCAGCAGTGATGTCGGCTCCTACGAGCAGTACTTC. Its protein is CASSDVGSYEQYF. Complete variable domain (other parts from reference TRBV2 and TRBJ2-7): EPEVTQTPSHQVTQMGQEVILRCVPISNHLYFYWYRQILGQKVEFLVSFYNNEISEKSEIFDDQFSVERPDGSNFTLKIRSTKLEDSAMYFCASSDVGSYEQYFGPGTRLTVT.

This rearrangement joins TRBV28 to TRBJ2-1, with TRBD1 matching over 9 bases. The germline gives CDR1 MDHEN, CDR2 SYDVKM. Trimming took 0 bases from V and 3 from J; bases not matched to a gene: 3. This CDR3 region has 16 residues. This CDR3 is CASSLWEGQGYNEQFF. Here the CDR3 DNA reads TGTGCCAGCAGTTTATGGGAGGGACAGGGCTACAATGAGCAGTTCTTC. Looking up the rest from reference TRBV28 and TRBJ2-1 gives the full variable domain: DVKVTQSSRYLVKRTGEKVFLECVQDMDHENMFWYRQDPGLGLRLIYFSYDVKMKEKGDIPEGYSVSREKKERFSLILESASTNQTSMYLCASSLWEGQGYNEQFFGPGTRLTVL.

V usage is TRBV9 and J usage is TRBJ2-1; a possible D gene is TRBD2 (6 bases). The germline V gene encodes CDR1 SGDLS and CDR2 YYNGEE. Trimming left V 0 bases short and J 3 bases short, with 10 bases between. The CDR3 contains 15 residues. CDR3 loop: CASSVAGSVYNEQFF. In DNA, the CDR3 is TGTGCCAGCAGCGTAGCCGGGAGTGTCTACAATGAGCAGTTCTTC.

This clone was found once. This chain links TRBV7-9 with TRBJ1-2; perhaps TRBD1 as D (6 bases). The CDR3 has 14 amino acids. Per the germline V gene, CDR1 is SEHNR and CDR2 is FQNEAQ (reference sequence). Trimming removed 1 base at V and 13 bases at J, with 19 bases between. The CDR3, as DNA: TGTGCCAGCAGCTTAGGGGGTTCTCTGACAGGCCGCACCTTC. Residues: CASSLGGSLTGRTF. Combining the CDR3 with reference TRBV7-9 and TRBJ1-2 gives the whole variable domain DTGVSQNPRHKITKRGQNVTFRCDPISEHNRLYWYRQTLGQGPEFLTYFQNEAQLEKSRLLSDRFSAERPKGSFSTLEIQRTEQGDSAMYLCASSLGGSLTGRTFGSGTRLTVV.

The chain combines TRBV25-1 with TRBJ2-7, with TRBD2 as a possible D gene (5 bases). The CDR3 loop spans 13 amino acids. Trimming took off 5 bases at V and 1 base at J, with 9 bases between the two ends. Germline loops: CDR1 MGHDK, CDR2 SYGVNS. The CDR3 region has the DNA TGTGCCAGCAGTTCCCTAGCATCCTACGAGCAGTACTTC. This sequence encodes CASSSLASYEQYF.

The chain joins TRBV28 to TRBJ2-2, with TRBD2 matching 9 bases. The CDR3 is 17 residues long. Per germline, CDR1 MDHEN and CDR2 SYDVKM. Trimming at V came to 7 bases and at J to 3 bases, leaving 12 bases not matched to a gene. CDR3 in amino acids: CASTPRSGRWHTGELFF. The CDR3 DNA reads TGTGCCAGCACCCCTAGGAGCGGGAGGTGGCACACCGGGGAGCTGTTTTTT.

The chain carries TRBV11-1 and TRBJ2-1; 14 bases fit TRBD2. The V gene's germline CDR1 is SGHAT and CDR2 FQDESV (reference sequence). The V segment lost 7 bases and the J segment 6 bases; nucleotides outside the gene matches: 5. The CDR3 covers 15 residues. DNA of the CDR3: TGTGCCAGCACCTACGGACTAGCGGGAGGCAATGAGCAGTTCTTC. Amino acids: CASTYGLAGGNEQFF.

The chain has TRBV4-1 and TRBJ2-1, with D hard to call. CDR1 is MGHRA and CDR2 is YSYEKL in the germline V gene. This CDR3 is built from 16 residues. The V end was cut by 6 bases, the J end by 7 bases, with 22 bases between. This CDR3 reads CASSVSPTPHGNEQFF. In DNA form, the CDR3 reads TGCGCCAGCAGTGTAAGCCCCACTCCCCACGGGAATGAGCAGTTCTTC.